Sequencing of this TCR beta chain was carried out in a study of CXCR3-negative and CXCR3-positive naive CD8 T cells. The study, taken as a whole, reports: Naive subsets showed comparable surface CD5, and TCR interaction strength was also inferred from TRB CDR3 physicochemistry. For CXCR3-positive naive cells, TRB CDR3s were more hydrophobic than those of CXCR3-negative naive cells. TRBV-TRBJ usage was similar across naive CXCR3 subsets but distinct in memory cells.

A word on this clonotype: Its matching antigen is unknown.

In germline, CDR1 is ENHRY, CDR2 SYGVKD. The CDR3 consists of 15 residues. Every subset of CD8+ T cells was sorted in triplicate at a few hundred thousand cells each. CD45RO-CCR7+CD27+CD95- was the phenotype of naive CD8+ T cells. UMI-labeled TRB cDNA libraries were prepared by 5' RACE. TCRdb re-called the 5' RACE reads and shows each CDR3 protein once, DNA omitted. The sample's table shows 150,000 or so distinct CDR3 sequences. V usage is TRBV10-3 and J usage is TRBJ2-3; with no DNA, the TCRdb D assignment of TRBD1 cannot be verified. This clonotype originated in a human donor in good health. Some clones in this sample may be carry-over from other donors' samples. The material sequenced was naive CXCR3+ CD8+ T cells from blood. Subset in this sample: CD45RO-CCR7+CD27+CD95- naive CD8+ T cells expressing CXCR3 (TNR3+). The CDR3 reads CAISDQISGADTQYF.